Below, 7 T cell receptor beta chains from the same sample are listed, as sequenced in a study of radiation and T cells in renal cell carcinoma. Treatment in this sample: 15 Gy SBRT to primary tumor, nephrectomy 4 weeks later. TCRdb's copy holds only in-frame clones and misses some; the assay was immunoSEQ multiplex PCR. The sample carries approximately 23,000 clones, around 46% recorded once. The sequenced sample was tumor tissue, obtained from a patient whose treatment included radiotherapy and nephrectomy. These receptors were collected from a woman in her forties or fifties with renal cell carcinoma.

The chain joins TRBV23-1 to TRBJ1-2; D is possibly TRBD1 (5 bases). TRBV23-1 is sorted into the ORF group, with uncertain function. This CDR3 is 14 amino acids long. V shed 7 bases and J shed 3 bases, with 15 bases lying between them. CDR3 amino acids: CASMSPGGYYGYTF. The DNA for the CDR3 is TGCGCCAGCATGTCACCTGGGGGGTACTATGGCTACACCTTC.

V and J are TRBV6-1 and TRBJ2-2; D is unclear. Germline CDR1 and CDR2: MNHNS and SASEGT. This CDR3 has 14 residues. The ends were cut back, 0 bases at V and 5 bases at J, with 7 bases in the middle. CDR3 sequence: CASSEAKGTGELFF. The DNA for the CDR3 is TGTGCCAGCAGTGAAGCCAAGGGTACCGGGGAGCTGTTTTTT.

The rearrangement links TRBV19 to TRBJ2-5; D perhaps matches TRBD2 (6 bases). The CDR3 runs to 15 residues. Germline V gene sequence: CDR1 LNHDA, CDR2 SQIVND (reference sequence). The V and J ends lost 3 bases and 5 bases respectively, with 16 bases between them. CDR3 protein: CASSINVGGRETQYF. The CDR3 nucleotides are TGTGCCAGTAGTATTAATGTGGGGGGTCGGGAGACCCAGTACTTC. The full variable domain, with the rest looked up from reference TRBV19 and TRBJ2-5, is DGGITQSPKYLFRKEGQNVTLSCEQNLNHDAMYWYRQDPGQGLRLIYYSQIVNDFQKGDIAEGYSVSREKKESFPLTVTSAQKNPTAFYLCASSINVGGRETQYFGPGTRLLVL.

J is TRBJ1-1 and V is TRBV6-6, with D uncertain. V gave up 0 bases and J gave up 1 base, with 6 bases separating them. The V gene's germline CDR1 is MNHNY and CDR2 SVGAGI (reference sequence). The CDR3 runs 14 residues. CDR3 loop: CASSYSPGNTEAFF. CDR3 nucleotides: TGTGCCAGCAGTTACTCCCCAGGGAACACTGAAGCTTTCTTT.

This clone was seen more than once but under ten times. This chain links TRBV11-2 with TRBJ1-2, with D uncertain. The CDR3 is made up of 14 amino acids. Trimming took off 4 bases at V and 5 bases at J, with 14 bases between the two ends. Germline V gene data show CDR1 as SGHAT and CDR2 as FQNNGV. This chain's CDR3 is CASSSSAAPYGYTF. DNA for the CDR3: TGTGCCAGCAGCTCCTCGGCGGCGCCGTATGGCTACACCTTC.

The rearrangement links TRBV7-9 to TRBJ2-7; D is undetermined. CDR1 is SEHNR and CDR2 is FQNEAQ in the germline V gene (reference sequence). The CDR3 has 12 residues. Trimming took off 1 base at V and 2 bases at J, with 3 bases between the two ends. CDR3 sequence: CASSLVAYEQYF. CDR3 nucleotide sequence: TGTGCCAGCAGCTTAGTGGCCTACGAGCAGTACTTC.

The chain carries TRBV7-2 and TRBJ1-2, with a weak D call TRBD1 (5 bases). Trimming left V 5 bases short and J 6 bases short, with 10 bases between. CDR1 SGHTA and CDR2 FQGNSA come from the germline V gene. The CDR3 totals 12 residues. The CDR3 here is CASSPGGNGYTF. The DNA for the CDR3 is TGTGCCAGCAGCCCTGGGGGGAATGGCTACACCTTC. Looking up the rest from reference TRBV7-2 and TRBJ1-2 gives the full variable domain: GAGVSQSPSNKVTEKGKDVELRCDPISGHTALYWYRQSLGQGLEFLIYFQGNSAPDKSGLPSDRFSAERTGGSVSTLTIQRTQQEDSAVYLCASSPGGNGYTFGSGTRLTVV.